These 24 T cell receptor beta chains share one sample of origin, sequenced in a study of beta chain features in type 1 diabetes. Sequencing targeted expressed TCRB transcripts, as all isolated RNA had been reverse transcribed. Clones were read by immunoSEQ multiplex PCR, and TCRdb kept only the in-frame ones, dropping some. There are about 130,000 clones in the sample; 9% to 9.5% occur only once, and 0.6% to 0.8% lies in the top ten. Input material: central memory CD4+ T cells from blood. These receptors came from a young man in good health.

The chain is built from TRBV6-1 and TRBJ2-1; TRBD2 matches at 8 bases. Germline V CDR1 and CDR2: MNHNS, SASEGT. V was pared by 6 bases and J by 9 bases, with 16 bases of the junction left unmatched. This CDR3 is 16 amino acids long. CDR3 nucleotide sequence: TGTGCCAGCAGCGAACCGTGGGGTAGCGGGGTTTTTGAGCAGTTCTTC. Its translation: CASSEPWGSGVFEQFF.

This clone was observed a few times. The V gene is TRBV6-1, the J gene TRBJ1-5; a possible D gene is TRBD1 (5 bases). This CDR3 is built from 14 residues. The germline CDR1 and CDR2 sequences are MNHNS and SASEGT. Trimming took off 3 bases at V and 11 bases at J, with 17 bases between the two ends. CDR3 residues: CASSERDGGLAQHF. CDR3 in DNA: TGTGCCAGCAGTGAGAGGGACGGGGGTCTGGCCCAGCATTTT.

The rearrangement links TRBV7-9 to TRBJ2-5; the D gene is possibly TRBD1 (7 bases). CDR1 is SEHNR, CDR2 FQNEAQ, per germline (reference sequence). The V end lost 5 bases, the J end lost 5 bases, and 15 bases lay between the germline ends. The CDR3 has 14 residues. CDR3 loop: CASSPSRGRETQYF. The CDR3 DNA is TGTGCCAGCAGCCCGTCCAGGGGGAGGGAGACCCAGTACTTC. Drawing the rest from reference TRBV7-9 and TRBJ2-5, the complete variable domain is DTGVSQNPRHKITKRGQNVTFRCDPISEHNRLYWYRQTLGQGPEFLTYFQNEAQLEKSRLLSDRFSAERPKGSFSTLEIQRTEQGDSAMYLCASSPSRGRETQYFGPGTRLLVL.

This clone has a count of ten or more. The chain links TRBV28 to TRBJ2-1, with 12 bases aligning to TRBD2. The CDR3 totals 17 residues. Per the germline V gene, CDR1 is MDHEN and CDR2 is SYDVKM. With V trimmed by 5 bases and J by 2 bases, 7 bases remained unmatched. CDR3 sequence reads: CASSQGLAGTTYNEQFF. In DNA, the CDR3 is TGTGCCAGCAGTCAAGGACTAGCGGGGACCACCTACAATGAGCAGTTCTTC.

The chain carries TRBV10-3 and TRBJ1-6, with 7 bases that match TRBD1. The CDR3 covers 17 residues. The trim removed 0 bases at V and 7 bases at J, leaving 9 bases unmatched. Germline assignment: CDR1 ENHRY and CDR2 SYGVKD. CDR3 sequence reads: CAISESKSGQLNSPLHF. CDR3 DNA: TGTGCCATCAGTGAGTCGAAGTCGGGACAGCTAAATTCACCCCTCCACTTT.

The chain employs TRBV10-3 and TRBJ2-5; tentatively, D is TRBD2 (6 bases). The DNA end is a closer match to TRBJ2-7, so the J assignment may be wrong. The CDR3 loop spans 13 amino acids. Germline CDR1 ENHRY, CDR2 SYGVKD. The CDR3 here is CAISPGTSYEQYF. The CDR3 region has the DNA TGTGCCATCAGTCCCGGGACTTCCTACGAGCAGTACTTC.

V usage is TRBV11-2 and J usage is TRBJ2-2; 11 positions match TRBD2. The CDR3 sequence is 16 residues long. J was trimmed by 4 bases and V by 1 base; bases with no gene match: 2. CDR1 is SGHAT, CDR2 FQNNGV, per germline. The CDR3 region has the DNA TGTGCCAGCAGCTTAGGGCTAGCGGGGGGCACCGGGGAGCTGTTTTTT. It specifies CASSLGLAGGTGELFF.

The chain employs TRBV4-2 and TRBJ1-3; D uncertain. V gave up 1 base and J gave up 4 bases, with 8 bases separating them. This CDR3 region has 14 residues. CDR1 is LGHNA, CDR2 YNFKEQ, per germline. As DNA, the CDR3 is TGTGCCAGCAGCCAAGCTGGGCAGGGAAACACCATATATTTT. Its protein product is CASSQAGQGNTIYF.

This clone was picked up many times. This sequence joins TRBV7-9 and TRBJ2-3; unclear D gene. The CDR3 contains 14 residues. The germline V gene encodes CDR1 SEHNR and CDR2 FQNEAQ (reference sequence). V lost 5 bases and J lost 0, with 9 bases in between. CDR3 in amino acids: CASSRSGSTDTQYF. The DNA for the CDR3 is TGTGCCAGCAGCCGGTCAGGAAGCACAGATACGCAGTATTTT.

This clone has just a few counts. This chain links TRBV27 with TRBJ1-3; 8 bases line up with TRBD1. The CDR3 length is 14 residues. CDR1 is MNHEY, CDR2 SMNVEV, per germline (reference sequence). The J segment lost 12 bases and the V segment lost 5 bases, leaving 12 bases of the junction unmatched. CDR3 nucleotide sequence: TGTGCCAGCAGTCCCCTCCGGGACAGGTTAATCATATATTTT. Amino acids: CASSPLRDRLIIYF.

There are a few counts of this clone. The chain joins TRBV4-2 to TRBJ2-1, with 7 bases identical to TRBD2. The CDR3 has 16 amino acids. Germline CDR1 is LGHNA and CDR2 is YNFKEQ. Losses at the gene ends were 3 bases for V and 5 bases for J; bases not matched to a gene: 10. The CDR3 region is CASSQPAAGSNNEQFF. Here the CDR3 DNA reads TGTGCCAGCAGCCAGCCCGCAGCGGGGTCCAACAATGAGCAGTTCTTC.

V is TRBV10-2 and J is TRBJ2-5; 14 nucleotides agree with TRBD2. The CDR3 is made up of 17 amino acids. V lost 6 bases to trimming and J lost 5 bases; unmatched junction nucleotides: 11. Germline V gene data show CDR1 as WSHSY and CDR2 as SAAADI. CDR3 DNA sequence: TGCGCCAGCAGCAAATGGACTAGCGGGGGGCCGGGCGAGACCCAGTACTTC. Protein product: CASSKWTSGGPGETQYF.

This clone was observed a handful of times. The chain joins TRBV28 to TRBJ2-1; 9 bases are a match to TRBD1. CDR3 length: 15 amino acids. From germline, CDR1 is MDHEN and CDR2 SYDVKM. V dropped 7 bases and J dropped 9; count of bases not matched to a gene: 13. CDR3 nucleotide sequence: TGTGCCAGCAAGGGGGGACAGGGATCCATAGGTGAGCAGTTCTTC. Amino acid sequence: CASKGGQGSIGEQFF.

CDR3 region: CASSQCKTGGPYEQYF. DNA for the CDR3: TGCGCCAGCAGTCAATGTAAGACAGGGGGACCCTACGAGCAGTACTTC. The chain joins TRBV23-1 to TRBJ2-7; 9 bases match TRBD1. TRBV23-1 carries the ORF label, with uncertain function. CDR3 length: 16 residues. The V and J ends lost 1 base and 2 bases, in that order; junction bases with no gene match: 6.

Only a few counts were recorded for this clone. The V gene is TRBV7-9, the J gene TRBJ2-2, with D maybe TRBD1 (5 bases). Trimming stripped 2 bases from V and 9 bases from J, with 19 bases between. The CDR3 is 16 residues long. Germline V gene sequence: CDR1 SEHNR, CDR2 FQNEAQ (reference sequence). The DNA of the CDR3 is TGTGCCAGCAGCTTATGGCTGGGTACAGGCCAGAGGGAGCTGTTTTTT. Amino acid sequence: CASSLWLGTGQRELFF.

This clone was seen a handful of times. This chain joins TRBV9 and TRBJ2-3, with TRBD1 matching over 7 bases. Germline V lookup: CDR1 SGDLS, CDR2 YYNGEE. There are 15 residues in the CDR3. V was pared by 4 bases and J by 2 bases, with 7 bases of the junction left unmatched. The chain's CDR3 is CASSPRGQLTDTQYF. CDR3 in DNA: TGTGCCAGCAGCCCAAGGGGACAGCTCACAGATACGCAGTATTTT. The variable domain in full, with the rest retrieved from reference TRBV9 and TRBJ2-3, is DSGVTQTPKHLITATGQRVTLRCSPRSGDLSVYWYQQSLDQGLQFLIQYYNGEERAKGNILERFSAQQFPDLHSELNLSSLELGDSALYFCASSPRGQLTDTQYFGPGTRLTVL.

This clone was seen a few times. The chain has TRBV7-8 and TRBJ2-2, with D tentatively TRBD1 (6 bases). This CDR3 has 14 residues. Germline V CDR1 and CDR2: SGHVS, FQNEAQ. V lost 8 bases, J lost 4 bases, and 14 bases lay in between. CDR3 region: CASRSGATTGELFF. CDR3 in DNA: TGTGCCAGCCGATCAGGGGCGACCACCGGGGAGCTGTTTTTT.

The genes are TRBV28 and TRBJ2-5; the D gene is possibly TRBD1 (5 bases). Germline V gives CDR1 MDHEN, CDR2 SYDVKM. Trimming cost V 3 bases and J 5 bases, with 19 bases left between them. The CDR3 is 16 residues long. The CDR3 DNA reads TGTGCCAGCAGTTTGCTAGGGGCAAAAGCTGTGGAGACCCAGTACTTC. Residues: CASSLLGAKAVETQYF.

CDR3 nucleotide sequence: TGTGCCAGCAACACCCGGTCCCCTGGCGGTCAGCCCCAGCATTTT. It translates to CASNTRSPGGQPQHF. The chain recombines TRBV28 with TRBJ1-5, with D unresolved. Germline V gene sequence: CDR1 MDHEN, CDR2 SYDVKM. Trimming took off 7 bases at V and 6 bases at J, with 19 bases between the two ends. The CDR3 covers 15 residues.

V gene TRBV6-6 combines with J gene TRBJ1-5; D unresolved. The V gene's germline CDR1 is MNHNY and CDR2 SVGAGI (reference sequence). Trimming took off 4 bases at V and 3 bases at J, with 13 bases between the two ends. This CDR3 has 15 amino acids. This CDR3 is CASSSNARPNQPQHF. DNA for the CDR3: TGTGCCAGCAGTTCGAACGCTAGGCCCAATCAGCCCCAGCATTTT.

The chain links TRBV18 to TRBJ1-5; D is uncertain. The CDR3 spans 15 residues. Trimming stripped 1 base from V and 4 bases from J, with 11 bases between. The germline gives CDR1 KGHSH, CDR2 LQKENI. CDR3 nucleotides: TGTGCCAGCTCACCACTTGGAGGAACAAATCAGCCCCAGCATTTT. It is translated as CASSPLGGTNQPQHF. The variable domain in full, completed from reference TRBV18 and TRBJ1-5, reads NAGVMQNPRHLVRRRGQEARLRCSPMKGHSHVYWYRQLPEEGLKFMVYLQKENIIDESGMPKERFSAEFPKEGPSILRIQQVVRGDSAAYFCASSPLGGTNQPQHFGDGTRLSIL.

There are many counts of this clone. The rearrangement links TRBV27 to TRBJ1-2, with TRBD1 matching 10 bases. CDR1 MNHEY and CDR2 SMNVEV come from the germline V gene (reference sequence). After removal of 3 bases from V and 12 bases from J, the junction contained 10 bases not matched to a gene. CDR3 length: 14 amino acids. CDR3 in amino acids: CASSLPRDRGVNTF. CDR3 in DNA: TGTGCCAGCAGTTTGCCCCGGGACAGGGGAGTCAACACCTTC.

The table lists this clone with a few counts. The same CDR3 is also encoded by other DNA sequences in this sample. CDR3 in amino acids: CASSFLAGANTGELFF. DNA for the CDR3: TGCGCCAGCAGCTTTCTAGCGGGGGCGAACACCGGGGAGCTGTTTTTT. The rearrangement joins TRBV5-1 to TRBJ2-2; 10 positions agree with TRBD2. Germline loops: CDR1 SGHRS, CDR2 YFSETQ. Unmatched junction bases numbered 1, after V lost 2 bases and J lost 0 bases. This CDR3 region has 16 residues.

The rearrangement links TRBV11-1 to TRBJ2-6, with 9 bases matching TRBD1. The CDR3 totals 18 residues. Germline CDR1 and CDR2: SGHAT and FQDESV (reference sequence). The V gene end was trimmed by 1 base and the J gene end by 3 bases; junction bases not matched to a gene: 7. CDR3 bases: TGTGCCAGCAGCTTAGGACAGGGGGGTTTTGGTGGGGCCAACGTCCTGACTTTC. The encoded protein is CASSLGQGGFGGANVLTF.